These 30 T cell receptor beta chains came from one sample sequenced in a study of blood T cell repertoires in COVID-19. The repertoire was sequenced with immunoSEQ multiplex PCR; TCRdb's copy has only in-frame clones and lacks some. The table records 250,000 to 300,000 clones, roughly nine tenths of them present only once. Source material: peripheral blood. The origin of the receptors is a woman in her forties or fifties who had recovered from COVID-19.

The V call is TRBV4-3, the J call TRBJ1-6, with a weak D call TRBD1 (5 bases). With 1 base removed from V and 6 bases from J, the gap between germline ends came to 10 bases. The germline V gene has CDR1 LGHNA and CDR2 YSLEER. The CDR3 contains 15 residues. The CDR3 DNA sequence: TGCGCCAGCAGCCAAGTCAGGAGGGGTAATTCACCCCTCCACTTT. Its protein is CASSQVRRGNSPLHF.

The V call is TRBV6-5, the J call TRBJ1-1; no reliable D call. Trimming stripped 6 bases from V and 3 bases from J, with 8 bases between. The CDR3 is 12 amino acids. Germline V CDR1 and CDR2: MNHEY, SVGAGI. The CDR3 is CASSRLHTEAFF. The CDR3 DNA follows: TGTGCCAGCAGCAGGCTTCACACTGAAGCTTTCTTT.

CDR3: CASNNRDRDHTEAFF. Here the CDR3 DNA reads TGTGCCAGCAATAACCGGGACAGGGACCACACTGAAGCTTTCTTT. The V gene is TRBV19, the J gene TRBJ1-1, with 9 bases matching TRBD1. This CDR3 is 15 amino acids long. Germline CDR1 reads LNHDA; CDR2 reads SQIVND (reference sequence). V lost 9 bases to trimming and J lost 3 bases; unmatched junction nucleotides: 11.

The rearrangement uses TRBV5-1 and TRBJ1-2, with a weak D call TRBD1 (6 bases). This CDR3 is built from 13 residues. Germline CDR1 reads SGHRS; CDR2 reads YFSETQ. Trimming cost V 4 bases and J 5 bases, with 12 bases left between them. CDR3 DNA: TGCGCCAGCAGCCACAGGGACCGATATGGCTACACCTTC. Encoded protein: CASSHRDRYGYTF.

This clone showed up just a few times. The genes are TRBV27 and TRBJ1-1, with D maybe TRBD1 (6 bases). Germline values: CDR1 MNHEY, CDR2 SMNVEV (reference sequence). The CDR3 has 15 residues. V dropped 6 bases and J dropped 0 bases, with 14 bases sitting between them. Written as DNA, the CDR3 is TGTGCCAGCAGGCAGACGGGGACACTGAACACTGAAGCTTTCTTT. Translated: CASRQTGTLNTEAFF.

Only a few counts were recorded for this clone. V is TRBV18 and J is TRBJ2-1; D not certain. Germline V gene data show CDR1 as KGHSH and CDR2 as LQKENI. This CDR3 is 15 amino acids long. Trimming stripped 0 bases from V and 1 base from J, with 7 bases between. This CDR3 reads CASSPPTPSYNEQFF. The DNA for the CDR3 is TGTGCCAGCTCACCACCGACTCCTTCCTACAATGAGCAGTTCTTC.

The chain couples TRBV19 to TRBJ1-6; D is unresolved. The V end lost 6 bases, the J end lost 8 bases, and 14 bases lay between the germline ends. The CDR3 runs to 14 residues. The germline gives CDR1 LNHDA, CDR2 SQIVND (reference sequence). DNA of the CDR3: TGTGCCAGTAGAAAAAGTTCATCGGATTCACCCCTCCACTTT. Translated, it gives CASRKSSSDSPLHF.

A single count supports this clone. This chain joins TRBV24-1 and TRBJ2-5; possibly TRBD1 for D (6 bases). The CDR3 length is 13 residues. Trimming took off 5 bases at V and 5 bases at J, with 11 bases between the two ends. Per the germline V gene, CDR1 is KGHDR and CDR2 is SFDVKD. The CDR3 DNA is TGTGCCACCAGTGGAGGGGGTACGGAGACCCAGTACTTC. Protein: CATSGGGTETQYF.

This chain's CDR3 is CASSMIQSVEKLFF. CDR3 nucleotide sequence: TGTGCCAGTAGTATGATACAGTCAGTCGAAAAACTGTTTTTT. V and J are TRBV19 and TRBJ1-4, with unresolved D. V shed 3 bases and J shed 8 bases, with 13 bases lying between them. Germline CDR1 LNHDA, CDR2 SQIVND (reference sequence). The CDR3 is 14 residues long. Full variable domain (missing parts from reference TRBV19 and TRBJ1-4): DGGITQSPKYLFRKEGQNVTLSCEQNLNHDAMYWYRQDPGQGLRLIYYSQIVNDFQKGDIAEGYSVSREKKESFPLTVTSAQKNPTAFYLCASSMIQSVEKLFFGSGTQLSVL.

The V call is TRBV7-2, the J call TRBJ1-2; TRBD1 aligns across 9 bases. The CDR3 runs 15 residues. Germline trimming cut 2 bases from V and 2 bases from J; bases unmatched to any gene: 3. The germline CDR1 and CDR2 sequences are SGHTA and FQGNSA. The CDR3 sequence is CASSLSTGGNYGYTF. The DNA for the CDR3 is TGTGCCAGCAGCTTATCAACAGGGGGCAACTATGGCTACACCTTC.

The chain couples TRBV28 to TRBJ2-7; 10 bases line up with TRBD1. Germline CDR1 and CDR2: MDHEN and SYDVKM. This CDR3 contains 16 residues. V shed 6 bases and J 3 bases; nucleotides not matched to a gene: 11. CDR3 in amino acids: CASRLTGTGAGYEQYF. The CDR3 DNA sequence: TGTGCCAGCAGGCTTACCGGGACAGGGGCGGGCTACGAGCAGTACTTC.

The genes are TRBV7-3 and TRBJ2-1, with 8 bases lining up with TRBD2. After removal of 5 bases from V and 2 bases from J, the junction contained 23 bases not matched to a gene. This CDR3 has 21 residues. The germline CDR1 and CDR2 sequences are SGHTA and FQGTGA. As DNA, the CDR3 is TGTGCCAGCAGCCGCGGGGGACTAGTCTCATCTGACTTAGGTGCCTACAATGAGCAGTTCTTC. Translated: CASSRGGLVSSDLGAYNEQFF.

This chain joins TRBV24-1 and TRBJ1-2; 8 bases are a match to TRBD1. CDR1 and CDR2 from the germline V gene are KGHDR and SFDVKD. CDR3 size: 14 residues. Trimming removed 4 bases from V and 7 bases from J; junction bases left unmatched: 7. The CDR3 DNA reads as TGTGCCACCAGTGACGCAGGGGGCGCGGGTGGCTACACCTTC. This translates into CATSDAGGAGGYTF.

The genes are TRBV11-2 and TRBJ1-2; no reliable D call. This CDR3 contains 13 residues. Germline V gene sequence: CDR1 SGHAT, CDR2 FQNNGV. Trimming shortened V by 1 base and J by 2 bases, and 5 bases separated the two germline ends. The CDR3 DNA follows: TGTGCCAGCAGCTTAGGAGAGAACTATGGCTACACCTTC. Translating gives CASSLGENYGYTF.

The chain couples TRBV6-5 to TRBJ1-5; no reliable D call. V dropped 6 bases and J dropped 3 bases, with 12 bases sitting between them. CDR1 and CDR2 from the germline V gene are MNHEY and SVGAGI. The CDR3 loop spans 14 amino acids. The CDR3 coding sequence is TGTGCCAGCAGGATGGACGGACTCAATCAGCCCCAGCATTTT. This codes for CASRMDGLNQPQHF.

This clone has a single count. The rearrangement joins TRBV7-3 to TRBJ2-3; TRBD2 matches 7 bases. After removal of 2 bases from V and 3 bases from J, the junction contained 5 bases not matched to a gene. Germline CDR1 reads SGHTA; CDR2 reads FQGTGA. CDR3 length equals 15 residues. The CDR3 sequence: CASSLYAGETDTQYF. CDR3 bases: TGTGCCAGCAGCTTATACGCGGGAGAAACAGATACGCAGTATTTT.

The chain carries TRBV19 and TRBJ1-5, with TRBD1 matching 8 bases. In germline, CDR1 is LNHDA, CDR2 SQIVND (reference sequence). The junction had 11 bases not matched to a gene; V was cut back by 6 bases and J by 4 bases. This CDR3 is 16 amino acids long. In nucleotides, the CDR3 is TGTGCCAGTAGCAACATCTTTAACAGGGGGAATCAGCCCCAGCATTTT. Its translation: CASSNIFNRGNQPQHF.

The rearrangement uses TRBV25-1 and TRBJ2-1; 10 bases line up with TRBD2. The CDR3 totals 15 residues. From germline, CDR1 is MGHDK and CDR2 SYGVNS. The J segment lost 9 bases and the V segment lost 6 bases, leaving 11 bases of the junction unmatched. The CDR3 sequence is CASSKRGGFFSEQFF. The CDR3 coding sequence is TGTGCCAGCAGCAAGCGGGGGGGCTTCTTCAGTGAGCAGTTCTTC.

The rearrangement links TRBV6-2 or TRBV6-3 to TRBJ2-7; D perhaps matches TRBD2 (5 bases). This CDR3 contains 16 residues. Germline assignment: CDR1 MNHEY and CDR2 SVGEGT. V shed 6 bases and J shed 0 bases, with 18 bases lying between them. The CDR3 loop is CASSPTVRTFSYEQYF. CDR3 sequence (DNA): TGTGCCAGCAGCCCGACGGTCAGGACTTTCTCCTACGAGCAGTACTTC.

The rearrangement links TRBV5-4 to TRBJ1-2; TRBD1 agrees at 7 bases. The CDR3 runs to 13 residues. V lost 2 bases, J lost 3 bases, and 1 base stayed unmatched. Germline CDR1 and CDR2: SGHNT and YYREEE (reference sequence). The chain's CDR3 is CASSFTGDYGYTF. The CDR3 DNA is TGTGCCAGCAGCTTCACAGGGGACTATGGCTACACCTTC.

This sequence joins TRBV29-1 and TRBJ1-1; D gene unclear. The CDR3 is 10 amino acids. The V gene's germline CDR1 is SQVTM and CDR2 ANQGSEA. As DNA, the CDR3 is TGCGCTATCTCCAACACTGAAGCTTTCTTT. This codes for CAISNTEAFF.

The genes are TRBV30 and TRBJ2-1; TRBD2 agrees at 8 bases. This CDR3 region has 17 residues. CDR1 and CDR2 (germline): GTSNPN, SVGIG (reference sequence). The junction had 21 bases not matched to a gene; V was cut back by 5 bases and J by 9 bases. The CDR3 sequence: CAWGVPGSGRRFGEQFF. The DNA for the CDR3 is TGTGCCTGGGGCGTCCCTGGGAGCGGGAGAAGGTTTGGTGAGCAGTTCTTC.

The chain carries TRBV19 and TRBJ1-1; D is ambiguous. The CDR3 length is 14 residues. Germline V gives CDR1 LNHDA, CDR2 SQIVND (reference sequence). V was clipped by 3 bases and J by 6 bases, with 14 bases between them. The CDR3 DNA reads as TGTGCCAGTAGTATCCTTACACGTCGGGCTGAAGCTTTCTTT. Amino acids: CASSILTRRAEAFF. The whole variable domain, filled in from reference TRBV19 and TRBJ1-1, reads DGGITQSPKYLFRKEGQNVTLSCEQNLNHDAMYWYRQDPGQGLRLIYYSQIVNDFQKGDIAEGYSVSREKKESFPLTVTSAQKNPTAFYLCASSILTRRAEAFFGQGTRLTVV.

V and J are TRBV29-1 and TRBJ1-2, with 9 bases lining up with TRBD1. Germline CDR1 and CDR2: SQVTM and ANQGSEA. The ends lost 3 bases at V and 8 bases at J; junction bases unmatched: 7. The CDR3 is 13 residues long. The DNA of the CDR3 is TGCAGCGTTGAGGACAGGGGAAAATGGGGCTACACCTTC. This gives the protein CSVEDRGKWGYTF.

The genes are TRBV27 and TRBJ1-4; no definite D call. Germline V lookup: CDR1 MNHEY, CDR2 SMNVEV (reference sequence). V lost 4 bases, J lost 4 bases, and 10 bases lay in between. This CDR3 has 14 residues. The CDR3 DNA reads as TGTGCCAGCAGTTCCGGGGAGCTTAATGAAAAACTGTTTTTT. Its protein product is CASSSGELNEKLFF.

The rearrangement uses TRBV7-2 and TRBJ2-5; TRBD2 matches at 15 bases. Germline CDR1 and CDR2: SGHTA and FQGNSA. The V and J ends lost 6 bases and 2 bases, in that order; junction bases with no gene match: 10. This CDR3 comprises 18 residues. The CDR3 DNA follows: TGTGCCAGCAGTCCGGGACTAGCGGGAGGCTATAATCAAGAGACCCAGTACTTC. It specifies CASSPGLAGGYNQETQYF.

This chain joins TRBV3-1 (or the pseudogene TRBV3-2) and TRBJ1-3, with D possibly TRBD1 on 5 matching bases. This CDR3 is built from 16 residues. V lost 0 bases and J 0 bases, leaving 9 bases between the germline ends. Germline V gene data show CDR1 as LGHDT and CDR2 as YNNKEL (reference sequence). The CDR3 nucleotides are TGTGCCAGCAGCCAAGATCGGGGGTACTCTGGAAACACCATATATTTT. Translating it yields CASSQDRGYSGNTIYF.

The chain carries TRBV4-2 and TRBJ1-3; 7 bases fit TRBD1. The CDR3 is made up of 17 amino acids. The ends lost 0 bases at V and 4 bases at J; junction bases unmatched: 9. The germline gives CDR1 LGHNA, CDR2 YNFKEQ. The CDR3 region is CASSQDGSTGEGNTIYF. For the CDR3, the DNA is TGTGCCAGCAGCCAAGATGGTTCTACAGGGGAAGGAAACACCATATATTTT.

This clone appeared once. The rearrangement uses TRBV28 and TRBJ2-5; 9 bases are shared with TRBD2. V was pared by 5 bases and J by 5 bases, with 3 bases of the junction left unmatched. Germline-derived CDR1 and CDR2 are MDHEN and SYDVKM. The CDR3 length is 13 residues. The CDR3 loop reads CASSPSGTETQYF. In DNA form, the CDR3 reads TGTGCCAGCAGTCCTAGCGGGACGGAGACCCAGTACTTC.

V is TRBV12-3 or TRBV12-4 and J is TRBJ1-5; 7 bases match TRBD1. This CDR3 region has 13 residues. Trimming removed 6 bases from V and 7 bases from J; junction bases left unmatched: 6. As DNA, the CDR3 is TGTGCCAGCAGCCAACAGGGGTTCCAGCCCCAGCATTTT. This encodes CASSQQGFQPQHF.